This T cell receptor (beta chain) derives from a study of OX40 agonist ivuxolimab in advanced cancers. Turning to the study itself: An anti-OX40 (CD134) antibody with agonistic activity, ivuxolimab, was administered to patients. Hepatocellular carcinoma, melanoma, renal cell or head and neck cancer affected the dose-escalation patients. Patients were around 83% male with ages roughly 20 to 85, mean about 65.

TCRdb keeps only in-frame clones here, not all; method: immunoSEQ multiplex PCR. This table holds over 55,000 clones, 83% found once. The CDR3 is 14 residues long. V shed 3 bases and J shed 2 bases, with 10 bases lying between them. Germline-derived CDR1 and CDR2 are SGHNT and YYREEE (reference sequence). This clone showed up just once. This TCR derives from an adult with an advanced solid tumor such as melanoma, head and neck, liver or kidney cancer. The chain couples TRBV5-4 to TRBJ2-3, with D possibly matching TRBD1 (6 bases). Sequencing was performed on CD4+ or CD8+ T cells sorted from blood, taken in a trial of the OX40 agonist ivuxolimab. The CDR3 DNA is TGTGCCAGCAGCTCAGGGGCCTACACAGATACGCAGTATTTT. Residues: CASSSGAYTDTQYF.